These 12 T cell receptor beta chains were all obtained from the same sample, sequenced in a study of blood T cell repertoires in COVID-19. Produced via immunoSEQ multiplex PCR; TCRdb's table is partial and in-frame only. The table records around 110,000 clones, about four fifths of them present only once. Sequencing was carried out using PBMCs or T cells enriched from blood (not recorded which). The receptors derive from a woman aged 25 to 39 who had recovered from COVID-19.

The rearrangement joins TRBV11-2 to TRBJ2-3; 9 nucleotides match TRBD1. V was clipped by 7 bases and J by 4 bases; unmatched bases: 18. The CDR3 is 18 residues long. Germline loops: CDR1 SGHAT, CDR2 FQNNGV. The CDR3, as DNA: TGTGCCAGCACCTCTCTTAGGGCTCGGACAGGGGACGCAGATACGCAGTATTTT. This codes for CASTSLRARTGDADTQYF. Full variable domain (outside the CDR3, taken from reference TRBV11-2 and TRBJ2-3): EAGVAQSPRYKIIEKRQSVAFWCNPISGHATLYWYQQILGQGPKLLIQFQNNGVVDDSQLPKDRFSAERLKGVDSTLKIQPAKLEDSAVYLCASTSLRARTGDADTQYFGPGTRLTVL.

This chain uses TRBV4-1 with TRBJ1-2; a weak D match, TRBD1 (6 bases). CDR1 and CDR2 (germline): MGHRA, YSYEKL. The V end was cut by 4 bases, the J end by 0 bases, with 12 bases between. The CDR3 loop spans 15 amino acids. The CDR3 protein is CASSLSGDPNYGYTF. DNA for the CDR3: TGCGCCAGCAGCCTTTCAGGGGATCCTAACTATGGCTACACCTTC.

This clone has just a few counts. This chain uses TRBV7-9 with TRBJ1-1, with 8 positions matching TRBD1. V lost 5 bases, J lost 1 base, and 6 bases stayed unmatched. The germline CDR1 and CDR2 sequences are SEHNR and FQNEAQ (reference sequence). CDR3 size: 15 residues. CDR3 loop: CASSPRTGKNTEAFF. The DNA of the CDR3 is TGTGCCAGCAGCCCCCGGACAGGGAAGAACACTGAAGCTTTCTTT. The complete variable domain, with remaining parts taken from reference TRBV7-9 and TRBJ1-1, reads DTGVSQNPRHKITKRGQNVTFRCDPISEHNRLYWYRQTLGQGPEFLTYFQNEAQLEKSRLLSDRFSAERPKGSFSTLEIQRTEQGDSAMYLCASSPRTGKNTEAFFGQGTRLTVV.

The rearrangement uses TRBV29-1 and TRBJ2-7; TRBD1 agrees at 7 bases. The CDR3 is 13 residues long. Per the germline V gene, CDR1 is SQVTM and CDR2 is ANQGSEA. V was clipped by 6 bases and J by 2 bases; unmatched bases: 7. Here the CDR3 reads CSVADREPYEQYF. In DNA, the CDR3 is TGCAGCGTCGCCGACAGGGAGCCCTACGAGCAGTACTTC.

The V call is TRBV13, the J call TRBJ1-2; D possibly corresponds to TRBD1 (6 bases). The length of the CDR3 is 13 residues. Deletions cut 6 bases from V and 4 bases from J, with 12 bases between. Germline CDR1 PRHDT, CDR2 FYEKMQ (reference sequence). CDR3 region: CASSLTGTYGYTF. The DNA of the CDR3 is TGTGCCAGCAGTCTTACAGGGACCTATGGCTACACCTTC.

V is TRBV7-2 and J is TRBJ2-2; TRBD2 matches at 8 bases. Losses at the gene ends were 6 bases for V and 7 bases for J; bases not matched to a gene: 13. This CDR3 contains 16 residues. Germline V gene lookup returns CDR1 SGHTA and CDR2 FQGNSA. Here the CDR3 reads CASSYAGTRLSGELFF. The CDR3 nucleotides read TGTGCCAGCAGTTACGCCGGGACTAGGCTTAGCGGGGAGCTGTTTTTT. Drawing the rest from reference TRBV7-2 and TRBJ2-2, the complete variable domain is GAGVSQSPSNKVTEKGKDVELRCDPISGHTALYWYRQSLGQGLEFLIYFQGNSAPDKSGLPSDRFSAERTGGSVSTLTIQRTQQEDSAVYLCASSYAGTRLSGELFFGEGSRLTVL.

The chain joins TRBV19 to TRBJ1-6; unclear D gene. Looked up from germline, CDR1 is LNHDA and CDR2 is SQIVND (reference sequence). Trimming took 7 bases from V and 7 from J, leaving 8 bases between them. The CDR3 extends over 12 amino acids. The CDR3 reads CASTGVNSPLHF. CDR3 in DNA: TGTGCCAGTACAGGCGTCAATTCACCCCTCCACTTT.

This clone showed up just a few times. V and J are TRBV19 and TRBJ2-1; 7 nucleotides line up with TRBD2. Germline assignment: CDR1 LNHDA and CDR2 SQIVND (reference sequence). The V gene end was trimmed by 10 bases and the J gene end by 5 bases; junction bases not matched to a gene: 11. This CDR3 is 14 amino acids long. The CDR3 here is CATGGLAENNEQFF. The CDR3 nucleotides are TGTGCCACCGGAGGCCTAGCGGAGAACAATGAGCAGTTCTTC. The entire variable domain, with the rest obtained from reference TRBV19 and TRBJ2-1, is as follows: DGGITQSPKYLFRKEGQNVTLSCEQNLNHDAMYWYRQDPGQGLRLIYYSQIVNDFQKGDIAEGYSVSREKKESFPLTVTSAQKNPTAFYLCATGGLAENNEQFFGPGTRLTVL.

CDR3 DNA: TGTGCCAGCAGTTCCGCTGGGACAGGGGGGGACGAAAAACTGTTTTTT. Protein product: CASSSAGTGGDEKLFF. The chain employs TRBV28 and TRBJ1-4; 11 bases are a match to TRBD1. Germline V gene data show CDR1 as MDHEN and CDR2 as SYDVKM. This CDR3 region has 16 residues. J lost 8 bases, V lost 4 bases, and 9 bases had no gene match.

The chain links TRBV7-8 to TRBJ1-1; D call uncertain. The germline V and J ends were trimmed by 0 bases and 7 bases, with 12 bases remaining between them. This CDR3 is 14 amino acids long. Germline values: CDR1 SGHVS, CDR2 FQNEAQ. CDR3 in DNA: TGTGCCAGCAGCTTAGCCGGGGTGGCCAGTGAAGCTTTCTTT. This sequence encodes CASSLAGVASEAFF.

The J gene is TRBJ1-1, the V gene TRBV5-5; 8 bases line up with TRBD1. The CDR3 covers 13 residues. The J segment lost 4 bases and the V segment lost 3 bases, leaving 2 bases of the junction unmatched. CDR1 and CDR2 from the germline V gene are SGHKS and YYEKEE (reference sequence). The CDR3 sequence is CASSWTGSTEAFF. The CDR3 DNA follows: TGTGCCAGCAGCTGGACAGGGAGCACTGAAGCTTTCTTT.

V gene TRBV15 combines with J gene TRBJ1-3; tentatively, D is TRBD1 (5 bases). This CDR3 has 10 amino acids. CDR1 LNHNV and CDR2 YYDKDF come from the germline V gene (reference sequence). The CDR3 here is CGGAGNTIYF. In DNA form, the CDR3 reads TGTGGGGGGGCTGGAAACACCATATATTTT.